Listed here are 29 T cell receptor beta chains from one sample, sequenced in a study of T-cell reconstitution after alpha-beta-depleted transplantation in children. The library targeted TCRbeta and was prepared with unique molecular identifiers. MiXCR was run by TCRdb on the PCR reads, yielding one entry per CDR3 protein. The data contain just over 200,000 distinct CDR3 sequences, approximately 8% of them singletons. The specimen comprised PBMCs, mostly from graft donor cells, sampled 360 days after TCRalphabeta/CD19-depleted stem cell transplant. These receptors were taken from a male patient aged 2-9 years who had a stem cell transplant for acute myeloid leukemia, so the T cells may come from the graft donor.

This clonotype was seen ten or more times. The genes are TRBV4-3 and TRBJ2-2, with no clear D. Germline values: CDR1 LGHNA, CDR2 YSLEER. Trimming left V 0 bases short and J 8 bases short, with 10 bases between. The CDR3 contains 14 residues. CDR3 sequence (DNA): TGCGCCAGCAGCCAAGATCTGATACTGGGGGAGCTGTTTTTT. Amino acids: CASSQDLILGELFF.

This clonotype was found a few times. The chain employs TRBV12-3 or TRBV12-4 and TRBJ2-1; D uncertain. Trimming removed 7 bases at V and 4 bases at J, with 8 bases between. This CDR3 has 12 amino acids. This CDR3 is CASTPEYNEQFF. CDR3 in DNA: TGTGCCAGCACCCCTGAGTACAATGAGCAGTTCTTC.

The chain combines TRBV7-6 with TRBJ2-3; D possibly matches TRBD1 or TRBD2 (5 bases each). Germline lookup yields CDR1 SGHVS and CDR2 FNYEAQ. The V end was cut by 1 base, the J end by 3 bases, with 11 bases between. CDR3 length: 15 residues. The chain's CDR3 is CASSLGIEGTDTQYF. The CDR3, as DNA: TGTGCCAGCAGCTTAGGAATCGAGGGGACAGATACGCAGTATTTT.

This clonotype was counted many times. The chain has TRBV5-1 and TRBJ2-2; D is undetermined. The CDR3 runs to 12 residues. Deletions cut 0 bases from V and 7 bases from J, with 4 bases between. Germline CDR1 and CDR2: SGHRS and YFSETQ. The CDR3, as DNA: TGCGCCAGCAGCTTGGAAGGCGGGGAGCTGTTTTTT. Translating gives CASSLEGGELFF.

This chain links TRBV6-5 with TRBJ2-7, with D uncertain. V lost 3 bases to trimming and J lost 0 bases, with 9 bases between them. CDR1 and CDR2 (germline): MNHEY, SVGAGI. The CDR3 runs to 14 residues. CDR3 nucleotide sequence: TGTGCCAGCAGTTATCAAGGGTCCTCCTACGAGCAGTACTTC. As protein: CASSYQGSSYEQYF.

This clonotype was seen repeatedly, ten times or more. The rearrangement links TRBV7-9 to TRBJ1-6; D gene ambiguous. From germline, CDR1 is SEHNR and CDR2 FQNEAQ (reference sequence). The CDR3 is 12 residues long. The germline V and J ends were trimmed by 4 bases and 7 bases, with 5 bases remaining between them. The CDR3 region is CASSSGNSPLHF. CDR3 nucleotides: TGTGCCAGCAGCTCCGGAAATTCACCCCTCCACTTT.

This clonotype has ten or more counts. The chain links TRBV3-1 to TRBJ2-1; tentative D call: TRBD2 (7 bases). Trimming removed 0 bases from V and 8 bases from J, with 20 bases in between. CDR3 length equals 17 residues. Germline V gene data show CDR1 as LGHDT and CDR2 as YNNKEL (reference sequence). CDR3 loop: CASSQDFEGGAGYEQFF. For the CDR3, the DNA is TGTGCCAGCAGCCAAGACTTTGAAGGGGGGGCCGGGTATGAGCAGTTCTTC.

This clonotype was recorded a few times. The rearrangement joins TRBV20-1 to TRBJ2-1, with D maybe TRBD2 (6 bases). The CDR3 runs to 15 residues. V was clipped by 0 bases and J by 7 bases, with 16 bases between them. CDR1 is DFQATT and CDR2 is SNEGSKA in the germline V gene (reference sequence). The CDR3 is CSARDGPRGGNEQFF. CDR3 in DNA: TGCAGTGCTAGAGATGGGCCCCGAGGAGGGAATGAGCAGTTCTTC.

At least ten counts were recorded for this clonotype. The chain couples TRBV12-3 or TRBV12-4 to TRBJ2-3; D possibly corresponds to TRBD2 (6 bases). The CDR3 length is 12 residues. V lost 5 bases to trimming and J lost 5 bases, with 8 bases between them. CDR3 loop: CASSPGEDTQYF. The CDR3 DNA sequence: TGTGCCAGCAGTCCGGGGGAAGATACGCAGTATTTT.

This clonotype was counted a few times. This chain connects TRBV6-5 to TRBJ2-1; 13 bases fit TRBD2. Germline V lookup: CDR1 MNHEY, CDR2 SVGAGI. V was clipped by 6 bases and J by 7 bases; unmatched bases: 15. This CDR3 spans 18 amino acids. The CDR3 reads CASSPLPPGLAGDNEQFF. The CDR3 DNA follows: TGTGCCAGCAGCCCACTCCCACCCGGACTAGCGGGAGATAATGAGCAGTTCTTC.

This clonotype was found many times. The CDR3 sequence: CASSLRLAPAGELFF. DNA for the CDR3: TGCGCCAGCAGCTTACGACTAGCTCCCGCCGGGGAGCTGTTTTTT. V is TRBV5-1 and J is TRBJ2-2, with TRBD2 matching 7 bases. The trim removed 2 bases at V and 6 bases at J, leaving 7 bases unmatched. The CDR3 spans 15 residues. Germline V gene data show CDR1 as SGHRS and CDR2 as YFSETQ.

This clonotype was detected ten times or more. J is TRBJ2-2 and V is TRBV6-2 or TRBV6-3; TRBD2 might be the D (5 bases). The CDR3 length is 13 residues. Germline V gene lookup returns CDR1 MNHEY and CDR2 SVGEGT. V gave up 5 bases and J gave up 5 bases, with 9 bases separating them. The DNA of the CDR3 is TGTGCCAGCAGTAGGCGGAGGACCGGGGAGCTGTTTTTT. Its protein is CASSRRRTGELFF.

This clonotype was detected ten times or more. The chain combines TRBV5-6 with TRBJ2-1; a possible D gene is TRBD1 (5 bases). Looked up from germline, CDR1 is SGHDT and CDR2 is YYEEEE. Trimming removed 0 bases at V and 6 bases at J, with 13 bases between. The CDR3 is 15 residues long. The CDR3 DNA reads TGTGCCAGCAGCTTGGAAATTAGGGGCGGCAATGAGCAGTTCTTC. Translating gives CASSLEIRGGNEQFF.

The table lists this clonotype with many counts. The chain uses TRBV5-1 and TRBJ2-7; D might be TRBD2 (6 bases). Germline-derived CDR1 and CDR2 are SGHRS and YFSETQ. This CDR3 contains 14 residues. Trimming left V 3 bases short and J 2 bases short, with 12 bases between. The CDR3 sequence: CASSSGLTTYEQYF. The CDR3 DNA follows: TGCGCCAGCAGCTCGGGACTGACAACCTACGAGCAGTACTTC.

Many counts were recorded for this clonotype. The chain couples TRBV28 to TRBJ2-2; the match to TRBD1 covers 8 bases. From germline, CDR1 is MDHEN and CDR2 SYDVKM. This CDR3 has 17 residues. Unmatched junction bases numbered 7, after V lost 1 base and J lost 3 bases. CDR3 coding DNA: TGTGCCAGCAGTTTATCGAGGGACAGGCCCTACACCGGGGAGCTGTTTTTT. Amino acids: CASSLSRDRPYTGELFF.

Ten or more counts support this clonotype. The chain couples TRBV12-3 or TRBV12-4 to TRBJ1-5, with 10 bases matching TRBD1. This CDR3 has 15 residues. V was clipped by 3 bases and J by 5 bases; unmatched bases: 4. The CDR3 reads CASSFGTGVYQPQHF. The CDR3 region has the DNA TGTGCCAGCAGTTTTGGGACAGGGGTTTATCAGCCCCAGCATTTT.

CDR3 amino acids: CATSRDPGPDTQYF. CDR3 sequence (DNA): TGTGCCACCAGCAGAGATCCGGGTCCAGATACGCAGTATTTT. The chain couples TRBV15 to TRBJ2-3, with unresolved D. This CDR3 comprises 14 residues. Germline V lookup: CDR1 LNHNV, CDR2 YYDKDF (reference sequence). V lost 0 bases to trimming and J lost 4 bases, with 8 bases between them.

Notes on this clonotype: This clone may be a read error of a much larger clone one base away. The chain employs TRBV4-2 and TRBJ1-4; D gene uncertain. CDR1 is LGHNA, CDR2 YNFKEQ, per germline. The CDR3 loop spans 14 amino acids. Deletions cut 6 bases from V and 2 bases from J, with 10 bases between. The CDR3 region is CASSREVTNEKLFF. CDR3 DNA: TGTGCCAGCAGTCGGGAGGTTACTAATGAAAAACTGTTTTTT.

DNA of the CDR3: TGTGCCAGCATCTTATGGGATTTCAACACTGAAGCTTTCTTT. Protein product: CASILWDFNTEAFF. V usage is TRBV12-3 or TRBV12-4 and J usage is TRBJ1-1, with D hard to call. V shed 7 bases and J shed 2 bases, with 14 bases lying between them. CDR3 size: 14 residues.

This clonotype appeared a few times. This chain joins TRBV6-5 and TRBJ2-5; D is unresolved. V lost 1 base to trimming and J lost 3 bases, with 6 bases between them. CDR1 is MNHEY and CDR2 is SVGAGI in the germline V gene. The length of the CDR3 is 13 residues. CDR3 nucleotides: TGTGCCAGCAGTTACTTAGGGAAAGAGACCCAGTACTTC. Amino acids: CASSYLGKETQYF.

This clonotype was recorded many times. The gene calls are TRBV12-3 or TRBV12-4 and TRBJ2-7; 9 nucleotides align to TRBD2. This CDR3 is 15 amino acids long. V lost 3 bases to trimming and J lost 6 bases; unmatched junction nucleotides: 9. The CDR3 DNA reads TGTGCCAGCAGTTTCTTCCAGGGACTAGCAGTCGAGCAGTACTTC. This sequence encodes CASSFFQGLAVEQYF.

In its sample, this clonotype was seen a few times. V gene TRBV29-1 combines with J gene TRBJ2-7; the D is unclear. CDR1 is SQVTM, CDR2 ANQGSEA, per germline. V lost 5 bases and J 4 bases, leaving 15 bases between the germline ends. The CDR3 runs to 13 residues. CDR3 DNA: TGCAGCGTTCTAGGCCCGGAGACGTACGAGCAGTACTTC. Amino acids: CSVLGPETYEQYF.

This clonotype was counted only a few times. J is TRBJ2-5 and V is TRBV6-8; a possible D gene is TRBD2 (6 bases). The CDR3 runs 15 residues. Between the trimmed V and J ends, which lost 8 bases and 0 bases, there was a span of 16 bases. Germline lookup yields CDR1 MNHGY and CDR2 SAAAGT. The CDR3 loop reads CASPLGGTNQETQYF. The CDR3, as DNA: TGTGCCAGCCCCCTTGGGGGGACCAACCAAGAGACCCAGTACTTC.

The gene calls are TRBV11-2 and TRBJ1-2, with 8 positions matching TRBD1. The CDR3 is made up of 15 amino acids. Unmatched junction bases numbered 9, after V lost 5 bases and J lost 4 bases. CDR1 is SGHAT, CDR2 FQNNGV, per germline. CDR3 in amino acids: CASSPRTGYGYGYTF. The CDR3 bases are TGTGCCAGCAGCCCCAGGACAGGGTATGGCTATGGCTACACCTTC. Using reference TRBV11-2 and TRBJ1-2 for the parts outside the CDR3, the full variable domain is EAGVAQSPRYKIIEKRQSVAFWCNPISGHATLYWYQQILGQGPKLLIQFQNNGVVDDSQLPKDRFSAERLKGVDSTLKIQPAKLEDSAVYLCASSPRTGYGYGYTFGSGTRLTVV.

The rearrangement uses TRBV12-3 or TRBV12-4 and TRBJ2-1, with 7 bases aligning to TRBD2. Trimming took 5 bases from V and 3 from J; bases not matched to a gene: 13. CDR3 length: 17 amino acids. The CDR3 nucleotides are TGTGCCAGCAGTCCCTCGGTGGGGAGCGGGGTCTACAATGAGCAGTTCTTC. Residues: CASSPSVGSGVYNEQFF.

V gene TRBV18 combines with J gene TRBJ1-2; weak D call: TRBD1 (6 bases). The CDR3 spans 16 residues. Germline assignment: CDR1 KGHSH and CDR2 LQKENI. Trimming took 2 bases from V and 2 from J, leaving 15 bases between them. The CDR3 DNA follows: TGTGCCAGCTCACCAGCCGGGGCCGGGGGCAACTATGGCTACACCTTC. This translates into CASSPAGAGGNYGYTF.

The chain employs TRBV12-3 or TRBV12-4 and TRBJ2-7, with D possibly matching TRBD1 (5 bases). The CDR3 has 14 amino acids. V lost 1 base and J lost 4, with 11 bases in between. CDR3 in DNA: TGTGCCAGCAGTTTAGGGACAAAAATTTACGAGCAGTACGTC. It yields the protein CASSLGTKIYEQYV.

This clonotype has at least ten counts. The chain uses TRBV9 and TRBJ2-3, with D uncertain. This CDR3 contains 14 residues. Per germline, CDR1 SGDLS and CDR2 YYNGEE. Trimming pared 0 bases from V and 3 bases from J, leaving 8 bases between. This CDR3 is CASSVAALTDTQYF. CDR3 DNA: TGTGCCAGCAGCGTAGCTGCCTTGACAGATACGCAGTATTTT.

The rearrangement joins TRBV18 to TRBJ2-3, with 9 bases matching TRBD1. The CDR3 spans 14 residues. With 0 bases clipped from V and 7 bases from J, the junction kept 2 bases outside the gene matches. CDR1 is KGHSH, CDR2 LQKENI, per germline. This CDR3 reads CASSPPTGGNTQYF. CDR3 bases: TGTGCCAGCTCACCACCGACAGGGGGGAATACGCAGTATTTT.